This TCR beta chain was captured in a study of blood T cell repertoires in COVID-19 (dated by TCRdb to the early 2020s). The study in broad terms: Samples covering the acute and convalescent phases of COVID-19 were provided by collaborators in the United States, Italy and Spain. The prospective study material was composed of cDNA or gDNA derived from T cells, B-cell-depleted T cells, or PBMCs. The dataset comprised deeply sampled blood TCRbeta repertoires from subjects exposed to, actively infected with, or recovered from COVID-19. The repertoires were released in a freely available public database intended as a resource for research on the immune response to SARS-CoV-2. The samples were drawn from the first 160 participants of the ongoing ImmuneRACE study and from under 1,500 subjects provided by 6 global collaborators. Nearly every sample came with metadata listing a de-identified subject ID, COVID-19 status, age in years and sex. Where available, HLA class I and class II types were obtained from metadata supplied by the sample provider rather than from assay-based typing. What the study reported, not specific to this receptor: The quantity of clinical and demographic metadata differed by source and by participant and was supplied without curation.

TCRbeta CDR3 regions were amplified from genomic DNA using the immunoSEQ Assay, a bias-controlled multiplex PCR. The authors' pipeline ran thus. Nucleated cell counts per sample were estimated from amplification of reference gene primers within the assay. To quantify the absolute abundance of each unique TCRbeta CDR3 rearrangement, sequence reads were collapsed and filtered. For each sample, productive Simpson clonality was calculated by taking the square root of Simpson's diversity index across productive rearrangements. TCRdb's version of the immuneACCESS table is confined to in-frame rearrangements and falls short of the full clone set. An unresolved V gene accounts for under half of the shortfall where checked; the remainder is of unknown origin. V and J calls plus clone size are reproduced from that table; the DNA served to infer D and trimming. The sample table shows just over 650,000 clones, and about 90% are seen once. The top ten clones comprise approximately 0.25% of the sample.

About this clone itself: Its antigen is unknown. No much larger clonotype is one base removed from it; base qualities were not supplied.

Trimming costs V 5 bases and J 0 bases, and their ends lie 11 bases apart. The CDR3 sequence holds 15 residues, the cysteine and phenylalanine included. The kept DNA is CDR3 alone, 45 bases in frame from the first base. CDR1 is given as SGHVS and CDR2 as FQNEAQ, both from the germline V gene. The collaborating institutions used their own protocols to collect whole blood in K2EDTA tubes. For TCRbeta analysis, collaborators shipped samples in one of three forms: frozen whole blood, isolated PBMCs, or DNA extracted from either of those sample types. The V and J genes are TRBV7-8 and TRBJ1-5; the D region possibly corresponds to TRBD1 (6 bases align). The sample taken for sequencing was peripheral blood. The clonotype originates from a woman aged 18-29 years with acute or convalescent COVID-19. CDR3 sequence: CASSPGHNSNQPQHF. The DNA sequence follows: TGTGCCAGCAGCCCGGGACACAATAGCAATCAGCCCCAGCATTTT.